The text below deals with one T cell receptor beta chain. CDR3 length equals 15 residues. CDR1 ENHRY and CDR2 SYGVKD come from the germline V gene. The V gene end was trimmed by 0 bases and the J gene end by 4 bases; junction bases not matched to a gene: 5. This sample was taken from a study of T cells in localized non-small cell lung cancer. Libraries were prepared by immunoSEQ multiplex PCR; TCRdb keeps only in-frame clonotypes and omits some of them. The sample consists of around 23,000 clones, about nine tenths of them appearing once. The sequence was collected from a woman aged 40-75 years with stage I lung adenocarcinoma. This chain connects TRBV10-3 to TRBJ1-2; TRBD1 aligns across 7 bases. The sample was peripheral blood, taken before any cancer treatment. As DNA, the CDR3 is TGTGCCATCAGTGAGTCTACAGGGGAAGGCTATGGCTACACCTTC. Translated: CAISESTGEGYGYTF.